This T cell receptor (beta chain) was captured by sequencing in a study of T cells in Graves' hyperthyroidism and ophthalmopathy. This clonotype was seen ten or more times. TCR beta CDR3 region amplification was performed from RNA transcripts. When the TCR CDR3 underwent first-round RT-PCR, the HTBI primer set was used. TCRdb itself ran the multiplex PCR reads through MiXCR, one entry per CDR3 protein. The sample gives hundreds of thousands of distinct CDR3 sequences, over 15% of which show up once; 15% to 20% is in the top ten. Germline loops: CDR1 SEHNR, CDR2 FQNEAQ (reference sequence). The CDR3 is made up of 14 amino acids. Trimming took 3 bases from V and 2 from J, leaving 11 bases between them.

Sequencing was done on a sample of blood. The clonotype comes from a woman younger than 35 with Graves' ophthalmopathy. The V gene is TRBV7-9, the J gene TRBJ2-7; D might be TRBD2 (6 bases). The CDR3 nucleotides are TGTGCCAGCAGCTTGGCCGGGACTGCCTACGAGCAGTACTTC. Translation: CASSLAGTAYEQYF.